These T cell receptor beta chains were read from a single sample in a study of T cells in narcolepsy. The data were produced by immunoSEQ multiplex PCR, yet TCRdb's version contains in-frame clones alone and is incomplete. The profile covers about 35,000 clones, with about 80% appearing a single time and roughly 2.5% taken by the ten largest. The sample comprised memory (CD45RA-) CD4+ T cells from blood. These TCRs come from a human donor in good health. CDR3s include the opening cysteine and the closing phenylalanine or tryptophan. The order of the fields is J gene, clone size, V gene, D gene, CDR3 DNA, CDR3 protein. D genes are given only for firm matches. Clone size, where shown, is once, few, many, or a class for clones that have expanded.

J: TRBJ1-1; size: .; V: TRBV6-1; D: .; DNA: TGTGCCAGCAGTGAAAGCCAGGGTGTGACTGAAGCTTTCTTT; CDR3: CASSESQGVTEAFF
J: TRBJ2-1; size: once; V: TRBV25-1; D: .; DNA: TGTGCCAGCAGTGTCGGGGCTCTTACGGTCAATGAGCAGTTCTTC; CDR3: CASSVGALTVNEQFF
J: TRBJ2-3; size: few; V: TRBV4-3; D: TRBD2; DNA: TGCGCCAGCAGCCAAGCGGGGCGGGAGGGTACGAATACGCAGTATTTT; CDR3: CASSQAGREGTNTQYF
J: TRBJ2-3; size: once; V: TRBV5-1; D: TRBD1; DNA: TGCGCCAGCAGCTTAAGTCCGCCAGGACAGGGAGCAGATACGCAGTATTTT; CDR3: CASSLSPPGQGADTQYF
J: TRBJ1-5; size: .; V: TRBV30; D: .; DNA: TGTGCCTGGGGGCCAGGCCTGGATCAGCCCCAGCATTTT; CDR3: CAWGPGLDQPQHF
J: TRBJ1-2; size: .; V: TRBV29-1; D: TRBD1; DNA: TGCAGCGTTGAAAGGGGGACAGGGGGCTATGGCTACACCTTC; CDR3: CSVERGTGGYGYTF
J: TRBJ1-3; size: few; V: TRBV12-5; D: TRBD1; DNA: TGTGCTAGTAGGACCCGAGGGACAGCTGGAAACACCATATATTTT; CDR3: CASRTRGTAGNTIYF
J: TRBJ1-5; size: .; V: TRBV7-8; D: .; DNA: TGTGCCAGCAGCTTAGTACCAGGCGCCGGTCAGCCCCAGCATTTT; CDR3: CASSLVPGAGQPQHF
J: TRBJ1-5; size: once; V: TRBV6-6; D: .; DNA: TGTGCCAGCCTTAGGGGGGTTATGGAGCCCCAGCATTTT; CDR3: CASLRGVMEPQHF
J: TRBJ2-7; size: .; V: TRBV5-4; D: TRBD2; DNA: TGTGCCACGGTATCGGGACTAGCCTCGAACACGGGTGAGCAGTACTTC; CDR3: CATVSGLASNTGEQYF
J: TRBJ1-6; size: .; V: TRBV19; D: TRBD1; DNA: TGTGCCACCCGGCAGGGGGCATATAATTCACCCCTCCACTTT; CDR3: CATRQGAYNSPLHF
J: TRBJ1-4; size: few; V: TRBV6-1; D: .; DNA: TGTGCCAGCAGTGAACTGGGGAGTAATGAAAAACTGTTTTTT; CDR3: CASSELGSNEKLFF
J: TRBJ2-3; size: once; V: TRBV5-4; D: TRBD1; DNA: TGTGCCAGCAGCCGTCCGGGACAGGGGGTTACAGATACGCAGTATTTT; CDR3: CASSRPGQGVTDTQYF
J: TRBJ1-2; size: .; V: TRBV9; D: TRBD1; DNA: TGTGCCAGCAGCGTAGGACAGGGGGCAGAGTATGGCTACACCTTC; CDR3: CASSVGQGAEYGYTF
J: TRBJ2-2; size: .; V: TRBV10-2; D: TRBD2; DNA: TGCGCCACCTGGACTAGCGGAGTCACCGGGGAGCTGTTTTTT; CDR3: CATWTSGVTGELFF
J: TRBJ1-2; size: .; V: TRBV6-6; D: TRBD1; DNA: TGTGCCAGCAGTTTGGGGCAGGGGGGGTATGGCTACACCTTC; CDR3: CASSLGQGGYGYTF